The 17 T cell receptor beta chains below come from one sample, sequenced in a study of T cell repertoires in cytomegalovirus infection. These receptors' antigens are unknown. TCRdb processed the reads anew with MiXCR; each CDR3 protein has one entry. The table lists 650,000 to 900,000 distinct CDR3 sequences, 29% of them singletons. The specimen was cultured CD8+ T cells from PBMCs, collected from culture after CMV antigen stimulation. These receptor sequences come from a human donor in good health (CMV status not recorded). Some clones in this sample may be carry-over from other donors' samples.

This clonotype occurred a few times. This sequence joins TRBV27 and TRBJ1-1; D is perhaps TRBD1 (5 bases). Germline loops: CDR1 MNHEY, CDR2 SMNVEV (reference sequence). V was trimmed by 0 bases and J by 3 bases, leaving 26 bases between them. The CDR3 covers 20 residues. The CDR3 sequence is CASSLSIYSGAESRDTEAFF. The DNA of the CDR3 is TGTGCCAGCAGTTTATCGATTTATTCTGGGGCTGAGTCGCGCGACACTGAAGCTTTCTTT.

V usage is TRBV7-6 and J usage is TRBJ2-7; TRBD2 matches 8 bases. Germline V gene data show CDR1 as SGHVS and CDR2 as FNYEAQ. CDR3 length equals 12 residues. The trim removed 5 bases at V and 6 bases at J, leaving 3 bases unmatched. CDR3 DNA: TGTGCCAGCAGCCGGGGGGGCAGCGAGCAGTACTTC. This gives the protein CASSRGGSEQYF. Full variable domain (remainder filled in from reference TRBV7-6 and TRBJ2-7): GAGVSQSPRYKVTKRGQDVALRCDPISGHVSLYWYRQALGQGPEFLTYFNYEAQQDKSGLPNDRFSAERPEGSISTLTIQRTEQRDSAMYRCASSRGGSEQYFGPGTRLTVT.

This rearrangement joins TRBV7-2 to TRBJ2-1; 7 positions match TRBD2. There are 15 residues in the CDR3. Germline assignment: CDR1 SGHTA and CDR2 FQGNSA. V gave up 5 bases and J gave up 4 bases; unmatched junction bases: 8. CDR3 in DNA: TGTGCCAGCAGCCGTTCGGGGGGAGAGTACAATGAGCAGTTCTTC. This codes for CASSRSGGEYNEQFF.

This chain uses TRBV12-3 or TRBV12-4 with TRBJ2-5; possible D gene TRBD2, 6 bases. This CDR3 is built from 15 residues. Between the trimmed V and J ends, which lost 3 bases and 3 bases, there was a span of 14 bases. The CDR3 DNA is TGTGCCAGCAGTTTGATGGGGGGTCTGAAAGAGACCCAGTACTTC. Translation gives CASSLMGGLKETQYF.

This chain links TRBV7-6 with TRBJ2-1, with D possibly being TRBD2 (7 bases). Germline V gives CDR1 SGHVS, CDR2 FNYEAQ. This CDR3 region has 17 residues. V gave up 0 bases and J gave up 3 bases, with 15 bases separating them. The CDR3 DNA reads as TGTGCCAGCAGCTTAGCGACGGCGGGGGCCGACTACAATGAGCAGTTCTTC. Translated: CASSLATAGADYNEQFF.

The rearrangement joins TRBV6-5 to TRBJ2-3, with D possibly matching TRBD2 (5 bases). This CDR3 has 14 amino acids. The ends were cut back, 2 bases at V and 2 bases at J, with 8 bases in the middle. The germline CDR1 and CDR2 sequences are MNHEY and SVGAGI. CDR3 DNA sequence: TGTGCCAGCAGTTACCCGGGGTTCACAGATACGCAGTATTTT. Translation gives CASSYPGFTDTQYF.

Many counts were recorded for this clonotype. The rearrangement joins TRBV7-9 to TRBJ2-3, with D perhaps given as TRBD1 or TRBD2 (5 bases each). The CDR3 has 16 amino acids. The V gene's germline CDR1 is SEHNR and CDR2 FQNEAQ (reference sequence). Trimming pared 0 bases from V and 6 bases from J, leaving 16 bases between. This chain's CDR3 is CASSLAPTAPGDTQYF. The CDR3, as DNA: TGTGCCAGCAGCTTAGCGCCGACAGCCCCGGGGGATACGCAGTATTTT.

The V gene is TRBV4-3, the J gene TRBJ2-5; 9 nucleotides align to TRBD1. Germline CDR1 reads LGHNA; CDR2 reads YSLEER. This CDR3 has 15 amino acids. The V segment lost 3 bases and the J segment 4 bases; nucleotides outside the gene matches: 6. DNA of the CDR3: TGCGCCAGCAGCCATGACAGGGGGTCGGGAGAGACCCAGTACTTC. Amino acids: CASSHDRGSGETQYF.

The rearrangement links TRBV4-1 to TRBJ1-2; D gene unclear. CDR1 is MGHRA and CDR2 is YSYEKL in the germline V gene. CDR3 length: 12 amino acids. V was shortened by 1 base and J by 8 bases, with 8 bases between the two germline ends. CDR3 in DNA: TGCGCCAGCAGCCAAGGGGGTTCCGGCTACACCTTC. Translated: CASSQGGSGYTF.

V and J are TRBV5-4 and TRBJ2-3; possible D gene TRBD2, 5 bases. CDR3 size: 16 residues. V lost 4 bases, J lost 0 bases, and 15 bases lay in between. Germline V CDR1 and CDR2: SGHNT, YYREEE (reference sequence). The CDR3 is CASSPLGAASTDTQYF. The CDR3, as DNA: TGTGCCAGCAGCCCTCTAGGAGCGGCGAGCACAGATACGCAGTATTTT.

The genes are TRBV9 and TRBJ1-2; D gene uncertain. The CDR3 extends over 14 amino acids. V lost 3 bases and J 7 bases, leaving 16 bases between the germline ends. CDR1 is SGDLS and CDR2 is YYNGEE in the germline V gene. CDR3: CASSGMVSAFGYTF. In nucleotides, the CDR3 is TGTGCCAGCAGCGGAATGGTCTCGGCTTTTGGCTACACCTTC. The variable domain in full, completed from reference TRBV9 and TRBJ1-2, reads DSGVTQTPKHLITATGQRVTLRCSPRSGDLSVYWYQQSLDQGLQFLIQYYNGEERAKGNILERFSAQQFPDLHSELNLSSLELGDSALYFCASSGMVSAFGYTFGSGTRLTVV.

This clonotype has more than one count but fewer than ten. The chain joins TRBV12-3 or TRBV12-4 to TRBJ1-2; unclear D gene. Deletions cut 6 bases from V and 10 bases from J, with 24 bases between. The CDR3 is made up of 15 amino acids. CDR3 in amino acids: CASSIAPGITRVYTF. The CDR3 nucleotides read TGTGCCAGCAGCATCGCCCCCGGGATTACGCGTGTCTACACCTTC.

V gene TRBV27 combines with J gene TRBJ1-4, with D unclear. The CDR3 is made up of 14 amino acids. Germline CDR1 is MNHEY and CDR2 is SMNVEV (reference sequence). The ends were cut back, 3 bases at V and 4 bases at J, with 9 bases in the middle. CDR3 sequence: CASSFREFNEKLFF. Here the CDR3 DNA reads TGTGCCAGCAGTTTCCGGGAATTTAATGAAAAACTGTTTTTT.

The chain uses TRBV3-1 and TRBJ2-1; 12 bases map to TRBD2. J was trimmed by 7 bases and V by 6 bases; bases with no gene match: 19. Looked up from germline, CDR1 is LGHDT and CDR2 is YNNKEL (reference sequence). CDR3 size: 19 residues. The CDR3 here is CASSRFLTSGGEMRNEQFF. CDR3 DNA: TGTGCCAGCAGTCGCTTTCTGACTAGCGGGGGTGAAATGAGGAATGAGCAGTTCTTC.

This clonotype has at least ten counts. The chain employs TRBV28 and TRBJ2-6; D could derive from TRBD1 or TRBD2 (6 bases each). This CDR3 is 19 amino acids long. The germline gives CDR1 MDHEN, CDR2 SYDVKM. Trimming took off 3 bases at V and 2 bases at J, with 20 bases between the two ends. For the CDR3, the DNA is TGTGCCAGCAGTTTCGCCGGGGGCCGATCTCTTCCTGGGGCCAACGTCCTGACTTTC. Its translation is CASSFAGGRSLPGANVLTF. Complete variable domain (other parts from reference TRBV28 and TRBJ2-6): DVKVTQSSRYLVKRTGEKVFLECVQDMDHENMFWYRQDPGLGLRLIYFSYDVKMKEKGDIPEGYSVSREKKERFSLILESASTNQTSMYLCASSFAGGRSLPGANVLTFGAGSRLTVL.

The table lists this clonotype with a few counts. The CDR3 DNA is TGTGCCACCAGTGATCAAAGGGGACTTAGCAATCAGCCCCAGCATTTT. This codes for CATSDQRGLSNQPQHF. The V call is TRBV24-1, the J call TRBJ1-5; D possibly corresponds to TRBD1 (5 bases). Looked up from germline, CDR1 is KGHDR and CDR2 is SFDVKD. This CDR3 spans 16 amino acids. V lost 3 bases and J lost 0, with 11 bases in between.

This chain joins TRBV6-6 and TRBJ1-5, with 7 bases identical to TRBD1. The CDR3 is made up of 13 amino acids. Germline lookup yields CDR1 MNHNY and CDR2 SVGAGI (reference sequence). Unmatched junction bases numbered 5, after V lost 5 bases and J lost 7 bases. This CDR3 reads CASSAGGWQPQHF. CDR3 in DNA: TGTGCCAGCAGTGCAGGGGGTTGGCAGCCCCAGCATTTT.